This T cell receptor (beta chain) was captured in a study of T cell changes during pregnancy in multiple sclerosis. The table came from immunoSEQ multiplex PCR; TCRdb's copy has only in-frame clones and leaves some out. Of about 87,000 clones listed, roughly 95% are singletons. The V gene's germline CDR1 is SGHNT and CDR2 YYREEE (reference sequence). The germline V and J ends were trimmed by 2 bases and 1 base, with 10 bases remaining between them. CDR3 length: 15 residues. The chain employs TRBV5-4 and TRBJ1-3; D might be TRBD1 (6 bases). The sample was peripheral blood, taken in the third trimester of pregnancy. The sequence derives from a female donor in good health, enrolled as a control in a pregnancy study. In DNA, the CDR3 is TGTGCCAGCAGCTTAGGGGGTAATTCTGGAAACACCATATATTTT. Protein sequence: CASSLGGNSGNTIYF.